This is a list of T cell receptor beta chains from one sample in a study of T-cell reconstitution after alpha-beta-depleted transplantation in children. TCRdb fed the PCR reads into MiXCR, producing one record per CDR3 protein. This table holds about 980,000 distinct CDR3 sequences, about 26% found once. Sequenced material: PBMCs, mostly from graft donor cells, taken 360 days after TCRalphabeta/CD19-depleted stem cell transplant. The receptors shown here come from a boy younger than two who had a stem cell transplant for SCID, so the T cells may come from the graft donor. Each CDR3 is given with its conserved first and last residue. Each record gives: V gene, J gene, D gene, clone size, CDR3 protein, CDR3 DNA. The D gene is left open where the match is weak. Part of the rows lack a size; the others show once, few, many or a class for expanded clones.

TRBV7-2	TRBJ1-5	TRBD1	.	CASSLVWTGDQPQHF	TGTGCCAGCAGCTTAGTATGGACAGGGGATCAGCCCCAGCATTTT
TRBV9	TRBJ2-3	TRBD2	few	CASSVTSRRSTDTQYF	TGTGCCAGCAGCGTGACTAGCAGGCGGAGCACAGATACGCAGTATTTT
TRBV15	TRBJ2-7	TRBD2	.	CATSRDGPSGSYEQYF	TGTGCCACCAGCAGAGATGGCCCTAGCGGCTCCTACGAGCAGTACTTC
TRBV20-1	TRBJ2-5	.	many	CSARGWVESRGTQYF	TGCAGTGCTAGAGGGTGGGTTGAGTCCCGAGGAACCCAGTACTTC
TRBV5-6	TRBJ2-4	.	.	CASSFRTGRVLRYF	TGTGCCAGCAGCTTCAGGACAGGGAGGGTATTACGGTACTTC
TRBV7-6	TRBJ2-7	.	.	CASGPGALSYEQYF	TGTGCCAGCGGGCCAGGGGCCCTCTCTTACGAGCAGTACTTC
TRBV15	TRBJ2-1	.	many	CATSRAATSSYNEQFF	TGTGCCACCAGCAGAGCAGCGACCAGCTCCTACAATGAGCAGTTCTTC
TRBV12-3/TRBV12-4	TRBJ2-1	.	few	CASSFGLYEQFF	TGTGCCAGCAGTTTTGGGCTGTATGAGCAGTTCTTC
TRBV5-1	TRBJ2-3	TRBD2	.	CASSPIAGGLGDTQYF	TGCGCCAGCAGCCCTATAGCGGGGGGGCTTGGAGATACGCAGTATTTT
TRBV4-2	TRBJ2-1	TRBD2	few	CASSQDFRAGGPGEQFF	TGTGCCAGCAGCCAAGATTTCCGAGCGGGGGGGCCGGGTGAGCAGTTCTTC
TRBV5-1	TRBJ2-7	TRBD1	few	CASSPAPGTVSYEQYF	TGCGCCAGCAGCCCGGCGCCCGGGACAGTGAGCTACGAGCAGTACTTC
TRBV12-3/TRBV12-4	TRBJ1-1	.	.	CASSLVGAPSTEAFF	TGTGCCAGCAGTTTAGTAGGCGCCCCGAGTACTGAAGCTTTCTTT
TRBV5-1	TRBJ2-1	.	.	CASSFGQMDNEQFF	TGCGCCAGCAGCTTTGGCCAGATGGACAATGAGCAGTTCTTC
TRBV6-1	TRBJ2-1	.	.	CASSEWRQPYNEQFF	TGTGCCAGCAGTGAATGGCGGCAGCCCTACAATGAGCAGTTCTTC
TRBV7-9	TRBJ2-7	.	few	CASSEGGNEQYF	TGTGCCAGCAGCGAAGGGGGGAACGAGCAGTACTTC
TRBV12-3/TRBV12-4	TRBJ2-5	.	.	CASSLISVETQYF	TGTGCCAGCAGTTTAATCTCCGTCGAGACCCAGTACTTC
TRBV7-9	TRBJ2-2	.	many	CASSLAKQGPRTGELFF	TGTGCCAGCAGCTTAGCGAAACAGGGACCAAGGACCGGGGAGCTGTTTTTT
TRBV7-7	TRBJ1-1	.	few	CASRPTGFGTEAFF	TGTGCCAGCAGACCAACAGGGTTCGGTACTGAAGCTTTCTTT
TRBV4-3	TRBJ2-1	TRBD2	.	CASSHLPSGYNEQFF	TGCGCCAGCAGCCACCTCCCTAGCGGGTACAATGAGCAGTTCTTC
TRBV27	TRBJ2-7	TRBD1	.	CASGLGTGYHEQYF	TGTGCCAGCGGCCTCGGGACAGGGTACCACGAGCAGTACTTC
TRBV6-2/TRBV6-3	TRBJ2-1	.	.	CASSRTKEQFF	TGTGCCAGCAGTCGGACGAAGGAGCAGTTCTTC
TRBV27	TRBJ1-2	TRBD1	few	CASRATGIGGYTF	TGTGCCAGCAGGGCGACAGGGATCGGTGGCTACACCTTC
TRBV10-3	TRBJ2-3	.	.	CAISDPGFTDTQYF	TGTGCCATCAGTGACCCTGGGTTCACAGATACGCAGTATTTT
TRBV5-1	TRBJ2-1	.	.	CASSLGGSSGHNEQFF	TGCGCCAGCAGCTTGGGGGGATCCAGTGGGCACAATGAGCAGTTCTTC
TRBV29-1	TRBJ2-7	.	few	CSVEVDWGGTYEQYF	TGCAGCGTTGAAGTAGATTGGGGCGGGACCTACGAGCAGTACTTC
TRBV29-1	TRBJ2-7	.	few	CSVESGARYEQYF	TGCAGCGTTGAATCTGGGGCGCGGTACGAGCAGTACTTC
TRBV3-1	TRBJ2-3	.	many	CASSPKGGGSTDTQYF	TGTGCCAGCAGCCCCAAGGGAGGGGGTTCCACAGATACGCAGTATTTT
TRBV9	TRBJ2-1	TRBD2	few	CASSVGSSGGFSLNYNEQFF	TGTGCCAGCAGCGTAGGGAGTAGCGGGGGGTTCTCACTAAATTACAATGAGCAGTTCTTC
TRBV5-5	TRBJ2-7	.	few	CASSLEGESPYEQYF	TGTGCCAGCAGCTTGGAGGGGGAGTCCCCCTACGAGCAGTACTTC
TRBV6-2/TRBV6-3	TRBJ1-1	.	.	CASSYGPRDRAFF	TGTGCCAGCAGTTACGGGCCGAGGGATCGAGCTTTCTTT
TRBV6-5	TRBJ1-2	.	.	CASSYSTGGKGGYTF	TGTGCCAGCAGTTACTCGACGGGGGGCAAGGGTGGCTACACCTTC
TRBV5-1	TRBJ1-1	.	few	CASSFTGPLNTEAFF	TGCGCCAGCAGCTTTACGGGACCCCTGAACACTGAAGCTTTCTTT
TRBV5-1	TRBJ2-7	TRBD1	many	CASSPGQAWEQYF	TGCGCCAGCAGCCCAGGACAGGCCTGGGAGCAGTACTTC
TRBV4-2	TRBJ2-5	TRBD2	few	CASSQNTGLGQETQYF	TGTGCCAGCAGCCAGAACACCGGACTAGGGCAAGAGACCCAGTACTTC
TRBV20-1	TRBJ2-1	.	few	CSAPNRGASSYNEQFF	TGCAGTGCTCCAAATAGGGGGGCCAGCTCCTACAATGAGCAGTTCTTC
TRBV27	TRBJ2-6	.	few	CASSSGRGANVLTF	TGTGCCAGCAGCTCGGGGCGTGGGGCCAACGTCCTGACTTTC
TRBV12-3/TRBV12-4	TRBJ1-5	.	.	CASTKRGEKPQHF	TGTGCCAGCACCAAAAGGGGGGAAAAGCCCCAGCATTTT
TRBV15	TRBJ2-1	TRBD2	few	CATSRPGLAGVNEQFF	TGTGCCACCAGCAGACCCGGACTAGCGGGGGTCAATGAGCAGTTCTTC
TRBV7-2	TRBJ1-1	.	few	CASSFDRTSEAFF	TGTGCCAGCAGTTTCGACAGGACTTCTGAAGCTTTCTTT
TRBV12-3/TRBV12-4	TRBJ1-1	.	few	CASTLTIWVSENTEAFF	TGTGCCAGCACCCTAACGATCTGGGTGTCGGAGAACACTGAAGCTTTCTTT
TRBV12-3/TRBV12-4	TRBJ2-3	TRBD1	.	CASSLRQGSDTQYF	TGTGCCAGCAGTTTAAGACAGGGTTCCGATACGCAGTATTTT
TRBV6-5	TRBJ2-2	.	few	CASPKANTGELFF	TGTGCCAGCCCTAAGGCGAACACCGGGGAGCTGTTTTTT
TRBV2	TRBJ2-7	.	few	CASTRGLREQYF	TGTGCCAGCACCCGCGGCCTCCGCGAGCAGTACTTC
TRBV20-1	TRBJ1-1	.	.	CTATARPLIKEAFF	TGCACCGCTACCGCCCGTCCTTTGATTAAAGAAGCTTTCTTT
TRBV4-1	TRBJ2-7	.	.	CASSQGLGAREQYF	TGCGCCAGCAGCCAAGGGCTGGGGGCGCGGGAGCAGTACTTC
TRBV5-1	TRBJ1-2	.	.	CASSFSDAGYGYTF	TGCGCCAGCAGCTTCTCTGATGCGGGCTATGGCTACACCTTC
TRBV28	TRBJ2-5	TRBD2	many	CASSLWLAGKKGETQYF	TGTGCCAGCAGTTTATGGCTAGCGGGGAAAAAAGGGGAGACCCAGTACTTC
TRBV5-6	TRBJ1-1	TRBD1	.	CASSWRDRGVGSEAFF	TGTGCCAGCAGCTGGCGGGACAGGGGGGTCGGCTCCGAAGCTTTCTTT
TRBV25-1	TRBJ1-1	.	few	CASSEYRRAEAFF	TGTGCCAGCAGTGAATATAGGCGAGCTGAAGCTTTCTTT
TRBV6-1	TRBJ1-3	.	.	CASSRGVWTDTIYF	TGTGCCAGCAGTCGTGGGGTCTGGACTGACACCATATATTTT
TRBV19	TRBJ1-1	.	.	CASSPVGGKTEAFF	TGTGCCAGTAGCCCCGTTGGGGGGAAGACTGAAGCTTTCTTT
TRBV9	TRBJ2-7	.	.	CASSPGVGSDNPYEQYF	TGTGCCAGCAGCCCGGGCGTTGGGAGTGATAATCCCTACGAGCAGTACTTC
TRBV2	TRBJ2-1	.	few	CASKRSLLRHEQFF	TGTGCCAGCAAACGGTCCCTTTTGCGCCATGAGCAGTTCTTC